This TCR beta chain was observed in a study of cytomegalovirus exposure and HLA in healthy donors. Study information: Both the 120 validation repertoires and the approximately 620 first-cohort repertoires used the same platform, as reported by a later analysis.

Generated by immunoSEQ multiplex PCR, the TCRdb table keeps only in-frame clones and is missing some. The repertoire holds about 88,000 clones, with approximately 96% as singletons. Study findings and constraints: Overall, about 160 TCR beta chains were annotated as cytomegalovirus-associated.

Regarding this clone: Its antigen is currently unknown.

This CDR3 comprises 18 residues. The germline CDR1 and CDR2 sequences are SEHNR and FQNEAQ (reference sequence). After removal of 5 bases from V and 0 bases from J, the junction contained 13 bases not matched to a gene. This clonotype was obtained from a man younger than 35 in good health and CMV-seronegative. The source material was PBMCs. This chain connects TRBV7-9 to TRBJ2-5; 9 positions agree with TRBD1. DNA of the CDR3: TGTGCCAGCAGCGGCGCTGGCAGGGGGACAGGGTACCAAGAGACCCAGTACTTC. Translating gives CASSGAGRGTGYQETQYF.